The entry that follows covers one TCR beta chain sequence. Its antigen is undetermined. The data stem from a study of OX40 agonist ivuxolimab in advanced cancers. Background on the study: Each dose-escalation patient presented with hepatocellular carcinoma, melanoma, renal cell or head and neck cancer. The dose-escalation cohort was approximately 85% male, with a mean age of around 60 years, ranging roughly 23 to 79. General observations from the study: By week 6 at 0.1 to 3.0 mg/kg, blood CD4+ and CD8+ T cells had expanded clonally.

Patients were excluded for autoimmune disease history or systemic immunosuppression. The CDR3 spans 14 residues. Trimming stripped 5 bases from V and 5 bases from J, with 13 bases between. The germline CDR1 and CDR2 sequences are MDHEN and SYDVKM. Measured with immunoSEQ multiplex PCR; TCRdb has only the in-frame clones, and not every one. Of approximately 48,000 clones listed, around 77% are singletons. This receptor was obtained from an adult with an advanced solid tumor such as melanoma, head and neck, liver or kidney cancer. Material: CD4+ or CD8+ T cells sorted from blood, obtained in a trial of the OX40 agonist ivuxolimab. This rearrangement joins TRBV28 to TRBJ1-5, with TRBD1 as a possible D gene (6 bases). CDR3 nucleotides: TGTGCCAGCAGTCCGTACAGGGCCCATCAGCCCCAGCATTTT. It is translated as CASSPYRAHQPQHF.